These 19 T cell receptor beta chains originate from one sample sequenced in a study of blood T cell repertoires in COVID-19. Measured with immunoSEQ multiplex PCR; TCRdb has only the in-frame clones, and not every one. The table lists some 200,000 clones, roughly nine tenths of them singletons. The sequencing sample was made of PBMCs or T cells enriched from blood (not recorded which). These receptors originate from a woman aged 25-40 years who had recovered from COVID-19.

J is TRBJ2-7 and V is TRBV18, with 9 bases identical to TRBD2. The CDR3 covers 15 residues. Germline V gene data show CDR1 as KGHSH and CDR2 as LQKENI. V shed 8 bases and J 1 base; nucleotides not matched to a gene: 9. In nucleotides, the CDR3 is TGTGCCAGCAAACCTGGACTAGCGAAATCCTACGAGCAGTACTTC. This sequence encodes CASKPGLAKSYEQYF.

The chain uses TRBV6-5 and TRBJ1-1; a possible D gene is TRBD1 (6 bases). The CDR3 loop spans 14 amino acids. CDR1 and CDR2 (germline): MNHEY, SVGAGI. V was shortened by 5 bases and J by 4 bases, with 14 bases between the two germline ends. DNA for the CDR3: TGTGCCAGCAGTCCGAGGGGGGGGTTCACTGAAGCTTTCTTT. This translates into CASSPRGGFTEAFF.

The gene calls are TRBV7-2 and TRBJ2-3, with D possibly being TRBD1 (6 bases). Germline loops: CDR1 SGHTA, CDR2 FQGNSA. The CDR3 contains 15 residues. V lost 5 bases, J lost 1 base, and 13 bases lay in between. The CDR3 sequence: CASSRRDTRTDTQYF. As DNA, the CDR3 is TGTGCCAGCAGCCGTCGGGACACCCGCACAGATACGCAGTATTTT.

J is TRBJ1-5 and V is TRBV4-3; TRBD1 matches at 8 bases. The J segment lost 4 bases and the V segment lost 0 bases, leaving 5 bases of the junction unmatched. The CDR3 runs to 16 residues. Germline V gives CDR1 LGHNA, CDR2 YSLEER. This CDR3 is CASSQDRRGLNQPQHF. The CDR3 DNA is TGCGCCAGCAGCCAAGATCGCAGGGGGCTTAATCAGCCCCAGCATTTT.

The chain uses TRBV4-2 and TRBJ1-5, with D possibly TRBD1 on 6 matching bases. The CDR3 covers 14 residues. The germline V and J ends were trimmed by 4 bases and 0 bases, with 7 bases remaining between them. Germline lookup yields CDR1 LGHNA and CDR2 YNFKEQ. CDR3 sequence: CASSLQGSNQPQHF. In DNA form, the CDR3 reads TGTGCCAGCAGCCTACAGGGTAGCAATCAGCCCCAGCATTTT.

This clone was seen only a few times. V and J are TRBV7-9 and TRBJ1-4, with D possibly matching TRBD1 (6 bases). The CDR3 covers 13 residues. The germline V gene encodes CDR1 SEHNR and CDR2 FQNEAQ (reference sequence). Trimming stripped 7 bases from V and 7 bases from J, with 13 bases between. The CDR3 DNA is TGTGCCAGCAACTGGGACAAACTTGAAAAACTGTTTTTT. This encodes CASNWDKLEKLFF.

The genes are TRBV11-2 and TRBJ1-4; D is possibly TRBD1 (6 bases). CDR1 and CDR2 (germline): SGHAT, FQNNGV. V was pared by 1 base and J by 7 bases, with 13 bases between. The CDR3 runs 15 residues. The CDR3 loop reads CASSLGDRDIEKLFF. CDR3 nucleotides: TGTGCCAGCAGCTTAGGGGACCGGGACATTGAAAAACTGTTTTTT.

The CDR3 protein is CASSISSGNNNEQFF. In DNA, the CDR3 is TGTGCCAGCAGCATCTCTAGCGGGAATAACAATGAGCAGTTCTTC. The chain combines TRBV7-2 with TRBJ2-1; 9 bases fit TRBD2. The germline gives CDR1 SGHTA, CDR2 FQGNSA. The CDR3 loop spans 15 amino acids. J lost 5 bases, V lost 5 bases, and 7 bases had no gene match.

The V gene is TRBV7-9, the J gene TRBJ2-1; 8 positions agree with TRBD2. Germline CDR1 reads SEHNR; CDR2 reads FQNEAQ (reference sequence). This CDR3 is 15 amino acids long. V was clipped by 1 base and J by 4 bases; unmatched bases: 3. This CDR3 reads CASSLGLANYNEQFF. The CDR3 nucleotides are TGTGCCAGCAGCTTAGGACTAGCGAATTACAATGAGCAGTTCTTC.

This chain uses TRBV13 with TRBJ1-2; weak D call: TRBD1 (6 bases). Germline V gene data show CDR1 as PRHDT and CDR2 as FYEKMQ (reference sequence). CDR3 length equals 15 residues. Trimming shortened V by 4 bases and J by 6 bases, and 18 bases separated the two germline ends. CDR3 region: CASSSKPGQRDGYTF. CDR3 bases: TGTGCCAGCAGCTCGAAGCCGGGACAACGCGATGGCTACACCTTC.

The J gene is TRBJ2-3, the V gene TRBV7-3; 7 nucleotides match TRBD1. V lost 3 bases, J lost 5 bases, and 2 bases stayed unmatched. The CDR3 spans 13 residues. CDR1 and CDR2 from the germline V gene are SGHTA and FQGTGA. The CDR3 loop is CASSFYRGDTQYF. CDR3 nucleotide sequence: TGTGCCAGCAGCTTCTACAGGGGAGATACGCAGTATTTT. Drawing the rest from reference TRBV7-3 and TRBJ2-3, the complete variable domain is GAGVSQTPSNKVTEKGKYVELRCDPISGHTALYWYRQSLGQGPEFLIYFQGTGAADDSGLPNDRFFAVRPEGSVSTLKIQRTERGDSAVYLCASSFYRGDTQYFGPGTRLTVL.

The rearrangement uses TRBV4-1 and TRBJ2-5; possible D gene TRBD2, 6 bases. Germline-derived CDR1 and CDR2 are MGHRA and YSYEKL. CDR3 length: 15 amino acids. V lost 4 bases to trimming and J lost 2 bases, with 14 bases between them. The CDR3 nucleotides are TGCGCCAGCAGCCCTTTAACGGGGGTTCAAGAGACCCAGTACTTC. This translates into CASSPLTGVQETQYF.

CDR3 residues: CASSNALAGVTSYEQYF. In DNA form, the CDR3 reads TGTGCCAGCAGCAACGCACTAGCGGGAGTTACCTCCTACGAGCAGTACTTC. The chain joins TRBV21-1 to TRBJ2-7; no check of the table's D call, TRBD2, against the DNA was made. TRBV21-1 is assigned pseudogene status. The CDR3 loop spans 17 amino acids.

This chain uses TRBV30 with TRBJ1-3; D is perhaps TRBD1 (5 bases). Germline CDR1 is GTSNPN and CDR2 is SVGIG (reference sequence). The CDR3 length is 14 residues. The ends were cut back, 3 bases at V and 4 bases at J, with 13 bases in the middle. CDR3 residues: CAWRQGTGGNTIYF. The CDR3 DNA reads as TGTGCCTGGAGGCAAGGGACTGGAGGAAACACCATATATTTT.

The V call is TRBV7-3, the J call TRBJ2-1; D is undetermined. Trimming left V 4 bases short and J 6 bases short, with 13 bases between. The germline V gene encodes CDR1 SGHTA and CDR2 FQGTGA. The CDR3 sequence is 14 residues long. The chain's CDR3 is CASSSTLIGNEQFF. For the CDR3, the DNA is TGTGCCAGCAGCTCCACCCTAATTGGCAATGAGCAGTTCTTC.

This clone has more than one count but fewer than ten. This CDR3 is CASSLGAGAEEQYF. The CDR3 DNA follows: TGTGCCAGCAGCCTAGGGGCGGGAGCGGAAGAGCAGTACTTC. The chain recombines TRBV7-9 with TRBJ2-7; 7 positions match TRBD2. Trimming cost V 5 bases and J 7 bases; bases outside gene matches: 11. The CDR3 covers 14 residues. Germline lookup yields CDR1 SEHNR and CDR2 FQNEAQ (reference sequence).

The chain combines TRBV9 with TRBJ2-3, with D possibly being TRBD1 (5 bases). Germline CDR1 is SGDLS and CDR2 is YYNGEE. The CDR3 totals 15 residues. V lost 0 bases, J lost 5 bases, and 13 bases lay in between. The CDR3, as DNA: TGTGCCAGCAGCGTAGGCCCCCCAGGGCAAGATACGCAGTATTTT. Its translation is CASSVGPPGQDTQYF.

The chain recombines TRBV5-1 with TRBJ2-2; TRBD1 aligns across 8 bases. The V and J ends lost 6 bases and 7 bases, in that order; junction bases with no gene match: 8. This CDR3 contains 14 residues. CDR1 SGHRS and CDR2 YFSETQ come from the germline V gene. The CDR3 region is CASTGQGIGGELFF. CDR3 in DNA: TGCGCCAGCACCGGACAGGGTATTGGCGGGGAGCTGTTTTTT.

This chain uses TRBV7-2 with TRBJ2-1, with D perhaps matching TRBD2 (6 bases). V lost 4 bases and J lost 5, with 9 bases in between. From germline, CDR1 is SGHTA and CDR2 FQGNSA. The CDR3 covers 13 residues. Here the CDR3 reads CASSWTINNEQFF. For the CDR3, the DNA is TGTGCCAGCAGCTGGACTATAAACAATGAGCAGTTCTTC.